The present TCR beta chain was sequenced within a study of blood T cell repertoires in COVID-19. This clone was seen only once. Within the sample, other DNA sequences also encode this same CDR3. TCRdb keeps only in-frame clones here, not all; method: immunoSEQ multiplex PCR. The data show fewer than 250,000 clones, 84% seen once. The germline V and J ends were trimmed by 6 bases and 3 bases, with 6 bases remaining between them. Germline CDR1 reads ENHRY; CDR2 reads SYGVKD. This CDR3 contains 11 residues. The chain recombines TRBV10-3 with TRBJ2-7, with unresolved D. The receptor was isolated from a man aged 50 to 60 with acute or convalescent COVID-19. The sample was peripheral blood. CDR3 nucleotide sequence: TGTGCCATCAGCGACAACTACGAGCAGTACTTC. It codes for CAISDNYEQYF.